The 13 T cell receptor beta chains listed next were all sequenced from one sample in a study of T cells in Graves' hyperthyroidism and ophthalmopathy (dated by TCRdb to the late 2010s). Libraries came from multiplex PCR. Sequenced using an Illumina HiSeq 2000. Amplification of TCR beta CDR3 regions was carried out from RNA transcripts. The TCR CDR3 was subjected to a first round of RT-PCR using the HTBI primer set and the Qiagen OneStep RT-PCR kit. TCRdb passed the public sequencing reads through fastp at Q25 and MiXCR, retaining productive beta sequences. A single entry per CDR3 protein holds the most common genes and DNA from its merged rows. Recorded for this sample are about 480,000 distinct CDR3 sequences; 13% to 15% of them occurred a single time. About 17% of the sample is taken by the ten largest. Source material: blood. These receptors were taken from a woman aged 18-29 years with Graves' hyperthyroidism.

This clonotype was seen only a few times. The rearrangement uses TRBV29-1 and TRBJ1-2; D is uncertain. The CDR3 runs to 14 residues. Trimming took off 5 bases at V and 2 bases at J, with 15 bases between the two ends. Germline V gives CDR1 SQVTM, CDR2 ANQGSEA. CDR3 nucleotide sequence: TGCAGCGTTTATGGTCGCGGCCAAAACTATGGCTACACCTTC. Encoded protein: CSVYGRGQNYGYTF.

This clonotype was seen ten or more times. The CDR3 sequence is CASSFDTGGLETQYF. The CDR3 DNA is TGTGCCAGCAGCTTCGATACAGGGGGCTTGGAGACCCAGTACTTC. The chain links TRBV11-3 to TRBJ2-5; TRBD1 matches at 9 bases. The trim removed 3 bases at V and 5 bases at J, leaving 7 bases unmatched. CDR1 and CDR2 (germline): SGHNT, YENEEA. This CDR3 comprises 15 residues.

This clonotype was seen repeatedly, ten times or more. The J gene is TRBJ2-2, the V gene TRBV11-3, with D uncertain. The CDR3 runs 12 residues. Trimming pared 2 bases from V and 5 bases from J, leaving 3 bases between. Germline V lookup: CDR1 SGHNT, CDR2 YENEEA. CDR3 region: CASSLWTGELFF. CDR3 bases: TGTGCCAGCAGCTTATGGACCGGGGAGCTGTTTTTT.

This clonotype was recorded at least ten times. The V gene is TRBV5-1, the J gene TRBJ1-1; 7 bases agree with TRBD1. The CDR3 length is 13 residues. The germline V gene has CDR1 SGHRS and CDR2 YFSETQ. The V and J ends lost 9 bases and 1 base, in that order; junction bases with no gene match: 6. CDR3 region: CATRDRWNTEAFF. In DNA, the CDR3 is TGCGCCACCCGGGACAGATGGAACACTGAAGCTTTCTTT.

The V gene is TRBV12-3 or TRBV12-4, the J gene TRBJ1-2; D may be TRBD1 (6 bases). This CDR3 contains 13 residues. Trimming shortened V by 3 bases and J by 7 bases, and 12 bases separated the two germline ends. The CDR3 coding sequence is TGTGCCAGCAGTTTGGGCAGGGGCTCTGGCTACACCTTC. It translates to CASSLGRGSGYTF.

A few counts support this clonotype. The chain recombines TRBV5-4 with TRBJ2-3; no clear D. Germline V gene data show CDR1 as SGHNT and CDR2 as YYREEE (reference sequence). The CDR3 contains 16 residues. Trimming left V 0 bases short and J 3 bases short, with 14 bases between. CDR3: CASSLAPLPDTDTQYF. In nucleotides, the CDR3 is TGTGCCAGCAGCTTGGCTCCCCTTCCGGATACAGATACGCAGTATTTT.

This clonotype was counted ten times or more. CDR3 sequence (DNA): TGTGCCAGCAGCGTTCCCCCTAGCACAGATACGCAGTATTTT. Translation: CASSVPPSTDTQYF. J is TRBJ2-3 and V is TRBV9; no clear D gene. The CDR3 spans 14 residues. In germline, CDR1 is SGDLS, CDR2 YYNGEE. Trimming took 2 bases from V and 0 from J, leaving 7 bases between them. The full variable domain, completed using reference TRBV9 and TRBJ2-3, is DSGVTQTPKHLITATGQRVTLRCSPRSGDLSVYWYQQSLDQGLQFLIQYYNGEERAKGNILERFSAQQFPDLHSELNLSSLELGDSALYFCASSVPPSTDTQYFGPGTRLTVL.

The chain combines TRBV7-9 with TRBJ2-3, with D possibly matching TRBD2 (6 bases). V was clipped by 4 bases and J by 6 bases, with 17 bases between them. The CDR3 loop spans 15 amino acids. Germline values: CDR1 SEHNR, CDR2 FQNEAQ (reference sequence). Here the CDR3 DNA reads TGTGCCAGCAGCTCGCGGCCCGGGGGATTGGATACGCAGTATTTT. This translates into CASSSRPGGLDTQYF. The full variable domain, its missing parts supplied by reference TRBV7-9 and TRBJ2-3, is DTGVSQNPRHKITKRGQNVTFRCDPISEHNRLYWYRQTLGQGPEFLTYFQNEAQLEKSRLLSDRFSAERPKGSFSTLEIQRTEQGDSAMYLCASSSRPGGLDTQYFGPGTRLTVL.

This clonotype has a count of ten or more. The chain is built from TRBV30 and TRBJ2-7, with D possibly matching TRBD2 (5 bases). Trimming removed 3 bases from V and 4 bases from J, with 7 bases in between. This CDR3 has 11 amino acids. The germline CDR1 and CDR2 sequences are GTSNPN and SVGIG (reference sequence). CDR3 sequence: CAWRGAYEQYF. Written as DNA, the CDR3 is TGTGCCTGGAGGGGAGCGTACGAGCAGTACTTC.

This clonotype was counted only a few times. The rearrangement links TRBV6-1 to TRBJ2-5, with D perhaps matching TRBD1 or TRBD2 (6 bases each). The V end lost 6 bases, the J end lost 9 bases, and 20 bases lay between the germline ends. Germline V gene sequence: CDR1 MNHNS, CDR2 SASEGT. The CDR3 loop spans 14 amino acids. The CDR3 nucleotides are TGTGCCAGCAGCCCGGGACAACAAAGGGAGGCCCAGTACTTC. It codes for CASSPGQQREAQYF.

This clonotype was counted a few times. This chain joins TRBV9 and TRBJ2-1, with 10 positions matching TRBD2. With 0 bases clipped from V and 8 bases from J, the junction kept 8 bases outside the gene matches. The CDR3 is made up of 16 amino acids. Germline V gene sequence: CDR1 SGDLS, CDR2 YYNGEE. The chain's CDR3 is CASSVVPSGRGDEQFF. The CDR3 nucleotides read TGTGCCAGCAGCGTAGTGCCTAGCGGGAGAGGCGATGAGCAGTTCTTC.

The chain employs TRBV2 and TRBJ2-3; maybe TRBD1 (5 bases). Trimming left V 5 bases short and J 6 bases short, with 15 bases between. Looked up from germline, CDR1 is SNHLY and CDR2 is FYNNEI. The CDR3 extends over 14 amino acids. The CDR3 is CASSLTRVRDTQYF. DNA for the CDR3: TGTGCCAGCAGTCTAACCAGGGTCAGGGATACGCAGTATTTT. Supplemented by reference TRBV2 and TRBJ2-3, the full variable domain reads EPEVTQTPSHQVTQMGQEVILRCVPISNHLYFYWYRQILGQKVEFLVSFYNNEISEKSEIFDDQFSVERPDGSNFTLKIRSTKLEDSAMYFCASSLTRVRDTQYFGPGTRLTVL.

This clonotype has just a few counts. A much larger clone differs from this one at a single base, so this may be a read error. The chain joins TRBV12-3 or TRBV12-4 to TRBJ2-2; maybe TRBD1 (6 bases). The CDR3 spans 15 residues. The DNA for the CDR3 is TGTGCCAGCAGTGTGACAGGTCCTCACACCGGGGAGCTGGTTTTT. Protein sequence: CASSVTGPHTGELVF.